Listed below are T cell receptor beta chains from one sample, sequenced in a study of siplizumab effects on memory and regulatory T cells. The data were produced by immunoSEQ multiplex PCR, yet TCRdb's version contains in-frame clones alone and is incomplete. The sample has about 99,000 clones; 93% are singletons. Sequencing input: Tregs sorted from blood. Receptor source: a human donor in good health. CDR3s include the opening cysteine and the closing phenylalanine or tryptophan. Fields, in order: CDR3 length, V gene, J gene, clone size, D gene, CDR3 DNA, CDR3 protein. A D gene is named only where the DNA matches it firmly. Clone size is stated in some rows and not others, as once, few, many or a class when expanded.

>18|TRBV7-9|TRBJ2-7|-|TRBD2
TGTGCCAGCAGCTTAGCCCCCCTGTCGAGCGCGGGACTATGGGAGCAGTACTTC
CASSLAPLSSAGLWEQYF
>14|TRBV6-5|TRBJ1-5|once|-
TGTGCCAGCAGTTACAGGGGTGGCAATCAGCCCCAGCATTTT
CASSYRGGNQPQHF
>15|TRBV27|TRBJ1-2|-|TRBD1
TGTGCCAGCAGTTTAAGGGGACAGGGCTTCTATGGCTACACCTTC
CASSLRGQGFYGYTF
>16|TRBV5-1|TRBJ1-2|-|-
TGCGCCAGCAGCTTGGGGTTTATCGGTGAACGCTATGGCTACACCTTC
CASSLGFIGERYGYTF
>13|TRBV19|TRBJ2-1|-|TRBD2
TGTGCCAGTAGAGCGGGGGGCTACAATGAGCAGTTCTTC
CASRAGGYNEQFF
>15|TRBV6-5|TRBJ2-3|-|-
TGTGCCAGCAGTAGAAGCGGTGGGTGGCCAGATACGCAGTATTTT
CASSRSGGWPDTQYF
>14|TRBV13|TRBJ2-2|-|-
TGTGCCAGCAGCCTAGTCGGGGTCGCCGGGGAGCTGTTTTTT
CASSLVGVAGELFF
>18|TRBV7-8|TRBJ2-1|-|TRBD2
TGTGCCAGCAGCCGACGGACTAGCGGGAGGGCCGGTCTCAATGAGCAGTTCTTC
CASSRRTSGRAGLNEQFF
>13|TRBV4-3|TRBJ2-7|-|-
TGCGCCAGCAGCCGTGGTCTCGCCTACGAGCAGTACTTC
CASSRGLAYEQYF
>14|TRBV5-4|TRBJ2-3|-|-
TGTGCCAGCAGCAACGATCGAGGGACAGATACGCAGTATTTT
CASSNDRGTDTQYF
>14|TRBV6-5|TRBJ1-5|-|TRBD1
TGTGCCTCGACGTCCTCGACAGGGCGCGAGCCCCAGCATTTT
CASTSSTGREPQHF
>13|TRBV18|TRBJ1-2|-|TRBD1
TGTGCCAGCTCACACCGACAGGGCAGGGGCTACACCTTC
CASSHRQGRGYTF
>15|TRBV5-1|TRBJ2-7|-|-
TGCGCCAGCAGCTTGGTTGCAGGGTTCCCCTACGAGCAGTACTTC
CASSLVAGFPYEQYF
>14|TRBV5-4|TRBJ2-1|-|TRBD2
TGTGCCAGCAGTAGTCTAGCGGGTTACAATGAGCAGTTCTTC
CASSSLAGYNEQFF
>12|TRBV6-1|TRBJ2-7|-|-
TGTGCCAGCAGTGACAGGGTAGGCGAGCAGTACTTC
CASSDRVGEQYF
>16|TRBV5-6|TRBJ1-5|-|-
TGTGCCAGCAGCTTGTTAAGCGGGGCTGACGATCAGCCCCAGCATTTT
CASSLLSGADDQPQHF
>13|TRBV7-9|TRBJ1-2|-|TRBD1
TGTGCCAGCAGCCGACAGGGAGACTATGGCTACACCTTC
CASSRQGDYGYTF
>14|TRBV27|TRBJ1-6|few|TRBD1
TGTGCCAGCAGAGTGCAGGGGGCTTATTCACCCCTCCACTTT
CASRVQGAYSPLHF
>11|TRBV10-3|TRBJ2-7|-|-
TGTGCCATCAGTGAGTCGGGACAGCAGTACTTC
CAISESGQQYF
>14|TRBV5-1|TRBJ2-5|-|TRBD1
TGCGCCAGCAGCTTGGTACAGGGGTACGAGACCCAGTACTTC
CASSLVQGYETQYF
>13|TRBV19|TRBJ2-1|-|-
TGTGCCAGCACTACAGGAACCTACAATGAGCAGTTCTTC
CASTTGTYNEQFF
>15|TRBV6-5|TRBJ1-1|few|-
TGTGCCAGCAGTTACCGACGGGGGATGAACACTGAAGCTTTCTTT
CASSYRRGMNTEAFF
>13|TRBV18|TRBJ1-5|-|-
TGTGCCAGCTCACCACCTTCCAATCAGCCCCAGCATTTT
CASSPPSNQPQHF
>16|TRBV27|TRBJ2-3|-|-
TGTGCCAGCAGTTTATCTCCCAGGCCTACCACAGATACGCAGTATTTT
CASSLSPRPTTDTQYF
>15|TRBV19|TRBJ1-1|-|-
TGTGCCAGTAGTTCTCGGGGAGGGGCAGACACTGAAGCTTTCTTT
CASSSRGGADTEAFF
>13|TRBV5-1|TRBJ2-2|-|TRBD1
TGCGCCAGCGGTGACAGGGTCTCCGGGGAGCTGTTTTTT
CASGDRVSGELFF
>15|TRBV6-8|TRBJ1-4|-|-
TGTGCCAGCAGGTCGTGGACAGAAGCTTACGAAAAACTGTTTTTT
CASRSWTEAYEKLFF
>15|TRBV19|TRBJ2-1|-|TRBD2
TGTGCCAGTAGCCACGAGCGGGAGGACTGGAATGAGCAGTTCTTC
CASSHEREDWNEQFF
>14|TRBV9|TRBJ2-3|-|-
TGTGCCAGCAGCGTAGGCACAGTCACAGATACGCAGTATTTT
CASSVGTVTDTQYF
>13|TRBV5-8|TRBJ2-5|-|-
TGTGCCAGCAGCCTGGGCCAGGTCGCGACCCAGTACTTC
CASSLGQVATQYF
>13|TRBV19|TRBJ1-6|-|TRBD1
TGTGCCAGTAGTGGACAGGGAGGTTCACCCCTCCACTTT
CASSGQGGSPLHF
>13|TRBV29-1|TRBJ1-2|-|-
TGCAGCGTTGGACAGGCCACTAACTATGGCTACACCTTC
CSVGQATNYGYTF
>14|TRBV5-1|TRBJ1-3|-|-
TGCGCCAGCAGCCGCGGACACACGCTCGGCACCATATATTTT
CASSRGHTLGTIYF
>14|TRBV19|TRBJ1-1|-|-
TGTGCCAGTAGCCTCAGGGGTGGGAACACTGAAGCTTTCTTT
CASSLRGGNTEAFF
>16|TRBV7-9|TRBJ2-1|-|-
TGTGCCAGCAGCCACCGTCCCTTACTACCCTACAATGAGCAGTTCTTC
CASSHRPLLPYNEQFF
>14|TRBV15|TRBJ2-5|-|-
TGTGCCACCAGCAGAGGGGTCACAGGAGAGACCCAGTACTTC
CATSRGVTGETQYF
>15|TRBV11-1|TRBJ1-1|-|-
TGTGCCAGCAGCTTTAGGGCCGGTCGAGACACTGAAGCTTTCTTT
CASSFRAGRDTEAFF
>14|TRBV7-2|TRBJ2-1|-|-
TGTGCCAGCAGCCTCCTTTGGGGCGGGACATCGCCGTTCTTC
CASSLLWGGTSPFF
>16|TRBV18|TRBJ1-2|-|TRBD1
TGTGCCAGCTCACCGACTCCCGGGACAGTTTCCTATGGCTACACCTTC
CASSPTPGTVSYGYTF
>16|TRBV27|TRBJ1-6|-|TRBD1
TGTGCCAGCAGTACTGTATTACAGGGGTGGGGTTCACCCCTCCACTTT
CASSTVLQGWGSPLHF
>13|TRBV28|TRBJ1-5|-|-
TGTGCCAGCTTCCGCGATTTTAATCAGCCCCAGCATTTT
CASFRDFNQPQHF
>11|TRBV30|TRBJ2-5|-|-
TGTGCCTGTCAAAGCGGTGAGACCCAGTACTTC
CACQSGETQYF
>14|TRBV14|TRBJ2-7|-|-
TGTGCCAGCAGCCAAGAGTGGGGGTACAACGAGCAGTACTTC
CASSQEWGYNEQYF
>17|TRBV5-6|TRBJ2-2|-|TRBD1
TGTGCCAGCAGCCGGCTTTCCGGGACAGGGGTTACCGGGGAGCTGTTTTTT
CASSRLSGTGVTGELFF
>11|TRBV11-3|TRBJ2-5|-|-
TGTGCCAGCAGCTTAGTAAGGACCCAGTACTTC
CASSLVRTQYF
>10|TRBV2|TRBJ2-7|-|-
TGTGCCAGCAGGGTTGTCGAGCAGTACTTC
CASRVVEQYF
>15|TRBV5-8|TRBJ2-3|-|-
TGTGCCAGCATCATTCCCGGGCAGAACACAGATACGCAGTATTTT
CASIIPGQNTDTQYF
>11|TRBV2|TRBJ2-7|-|-
TGTGCCAGCACCTACCTATACGAGCAGTACTTC
CASTYLYEQYF
>15|TRBV11-3|TRBJ2-3|-|-
TGTGCCAGCAGTACTCAGGGTCGAGGACCAGATACGCAGTATTTT
CASSTQGRGPDTQYF
>13|TRBV6-1|TRBJ1-2|-|TRBD1
TGTGCCAGCAGTCGAAACAGGGGGGGCGGCTACACCTTC
CASSRNRGGGYTF
>13|TRBV11-3|TRBJ1-1|many|-
TGTGCCAGCAGCTTAGAGGGGCACACTGAAGCTTTCTTT
CASSLEGHTEAFF
>15|TRBV5-1|TRBJ2-7|-|TRBD1
TGCGCCAGCAGCTTCGCGTCAGGGGGCTCCTACGAGCAGTACTTC
CASSFASGGSYEQYF
>15|TRBV7-2|TRBJ1-6|-|TRBD1
TGTGCCAGCAGCTTACTCGACAGGGCCCTTTCACCCCTCCACTTT
CASSLLDRALSPLHF
>15|TRBV18|TRBJ1-1|-|TRBD1
TGTGCCAGCTCACCTCCGGGACAGGGTAAATTGAATGCTTTCTTT
CASSPPGQGKLNAFF
>14|TRBV5-1|TRBJ1-2|few|TRBD1
TGCGCCAGCAGGGGACAGGGGGCAAACTATGGCTACACCTTC
CASRGQGANYGYTF